The text below deals with one T cell receptor beta chain. V dropped 4 bases and J dropped 4; count of bases not matched to a gene: 8. Germline V CDR1 and CDR2: SGHNT, YYREEE (reference sequence). CDR3 length: 14 amino acids. This sample is part of a study of blood T cell repertoires in COVID-19. Overall study context: From T cells, B-cell-depleted T cells, or PBMCs came the material, which was cDNA or gDNA.

As originally analysed: From reference gene primer amplification, estimates of nucleated cell counts were derived. Some clones are missing from TCRdb's copy, which holds only in-frame ones; the method was immunoSEQ multiplex PCR. The V and J calls and the clone size are those of that table, but D and trimming were determined from the DNA. The sample includes hundreds of thousands of clones, around 80% of them seen just once. The TCR originated in an elderly woman with active or convalescent COVID-19. Specimen: peripheral blood. This chain links TRBV5-4 with TRBJ2-7; the match to TRBD2 covers 7 bases. CDR3 residues: CASSTLAGEYEQYF. The CDR3 DNA is TGTGCCAGCAGCACTTTGGCGGGAGAGTACGAGCAGTACTTC.